The source of this TCR beta chain is a study of cytomegalovirus exposure and HLA in healthy donors. Study-level results: Several V segments, TRBV6-2 and TRBV6-3 among them, could not be told apart and were dropped. After further analysis at a later stage, 16,951 TCR beta sequences were associated with HLA alleles at 0.05 false discovery rate.

V gave up 5 bases and J gave up 2 bases, with 8 bases separating them. There are 13 residues in the CDR3. The germline V gene encodes CDR1 SGHTA and CDR2 FQGNSA. As concerns this clone: No antigen is known for it.

The PCR made use of 60 Vbeta and 13 Jbeta primers. Sequenced by immunoSEQ multiplex PCR; TCRdb stores in-frame clones only, minus some. Of 90,000 to 140,000 clones listed, around 80% are singletons. The genes are TRBV7-2 and TRBJ2-3; D might be TRBD1 (6 bases). Material for sequencing was PBMCs. This clonotype was sampled from a man between 35 and 55 years old in good health and CMV-seropositive. The CDR3 is CASSQGLTDTQYF. The CDR3, as DNA: TGTGCCAGCAGCCAGGGGCTCACAGATACGCAGTATTTT.